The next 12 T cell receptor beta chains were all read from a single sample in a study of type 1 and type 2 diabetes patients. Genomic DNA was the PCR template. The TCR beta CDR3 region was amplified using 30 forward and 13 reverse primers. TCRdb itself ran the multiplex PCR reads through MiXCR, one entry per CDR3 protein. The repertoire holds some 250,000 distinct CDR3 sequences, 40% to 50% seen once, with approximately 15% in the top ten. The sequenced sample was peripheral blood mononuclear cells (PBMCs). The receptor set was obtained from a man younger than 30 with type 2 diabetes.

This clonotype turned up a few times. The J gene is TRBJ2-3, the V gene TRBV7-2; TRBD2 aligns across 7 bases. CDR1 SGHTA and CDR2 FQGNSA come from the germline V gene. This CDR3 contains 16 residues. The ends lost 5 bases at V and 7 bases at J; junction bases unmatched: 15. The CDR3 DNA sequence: TGTGCCAGCAGCCCCTCCAGCGGGGAGGACCTTAATACGCAGTATTTT. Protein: CASSPSSGEDLNTQYF. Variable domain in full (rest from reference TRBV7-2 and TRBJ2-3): GAGVSQSPSNKVTEKGKDVELRCDPISGHTALYWYRQSLGQGLEFLIYFQGNSAPDKSGLPSDRFSAERTGGSVSTLTIQRTQQEDSAVYLCASSPSSGEDLNTQYFGPGTRLTVL.

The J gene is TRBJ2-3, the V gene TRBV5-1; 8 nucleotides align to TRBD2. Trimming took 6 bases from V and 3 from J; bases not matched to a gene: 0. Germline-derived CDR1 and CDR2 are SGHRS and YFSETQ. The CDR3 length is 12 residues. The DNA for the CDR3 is TGCGCCAGCACGGGAGGGACAGATACGCAGTATTTT. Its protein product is CASTGGTDTQYF.

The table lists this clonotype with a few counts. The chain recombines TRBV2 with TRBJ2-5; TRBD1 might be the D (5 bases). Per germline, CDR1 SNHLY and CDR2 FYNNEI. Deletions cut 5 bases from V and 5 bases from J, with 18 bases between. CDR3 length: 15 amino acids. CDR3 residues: CASSKDTIMGETQYF. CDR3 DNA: TGTGCCAGCAGTAAGGACACGATAATGGGGGAGACCCAGTACTTC.

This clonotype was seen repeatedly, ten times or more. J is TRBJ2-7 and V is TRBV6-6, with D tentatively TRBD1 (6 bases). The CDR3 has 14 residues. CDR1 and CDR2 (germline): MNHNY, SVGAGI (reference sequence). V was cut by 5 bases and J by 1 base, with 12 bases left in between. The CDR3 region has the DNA TGTGCCAGCAGTAACCGGGACAAGTCCTACGAGCAGTACTTC. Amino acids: CASSNRDKSYEQYF.

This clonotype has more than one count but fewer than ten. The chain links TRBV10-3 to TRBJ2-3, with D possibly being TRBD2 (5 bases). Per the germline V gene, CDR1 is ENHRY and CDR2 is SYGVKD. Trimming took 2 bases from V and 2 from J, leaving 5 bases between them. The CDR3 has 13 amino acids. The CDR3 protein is CAISERDTDTQYF. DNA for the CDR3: TGTGCCATCAGTGAGCGGGACACAGATACGCAGTATTTT.

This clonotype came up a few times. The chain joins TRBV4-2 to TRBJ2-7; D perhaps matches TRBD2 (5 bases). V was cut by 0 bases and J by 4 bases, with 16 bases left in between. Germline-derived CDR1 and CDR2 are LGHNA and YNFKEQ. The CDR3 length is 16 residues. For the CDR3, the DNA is TGTGCCAGCAGCCAAGATATTGAGGGAAAGGATTACGAGCAGTACTTC. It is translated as CASSQDIEGKDYEQYF.

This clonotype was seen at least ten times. The CDR3 sequence: CASTRQGEAFF. In nucleotides, the CDR3 is TGCGCCAGCACAAGACAGGGAGAAGCTTTCTTT. The V gene is TRBV10-2, the J gene TRBJ1-1, with 7 bases that match TRBD1. Germline V gene lookup returns CDR1 WSHSY and CDR2 SAAADI. The CDR3 is 11 amino acids. J was trimmed by 8 bases and V by 7 bases; bases with no gene match: 4.

The DNA for the CDR3 is TGTGCCAGTAGTACCCAGCGAGTTGATGAGCAGTTCTTC. Its protein is CASSTQRVDEQFF. V is TRBV19 and J is TRBJ2-1; D gene ambiguous. This CDR3 comprises 13 residues. Germline-derived CDR1 and CDR2 are LNHDA and SQIVND (reference sequence). Trimming took 4 bases from V and 8 from J, leaving 12 bases between them.

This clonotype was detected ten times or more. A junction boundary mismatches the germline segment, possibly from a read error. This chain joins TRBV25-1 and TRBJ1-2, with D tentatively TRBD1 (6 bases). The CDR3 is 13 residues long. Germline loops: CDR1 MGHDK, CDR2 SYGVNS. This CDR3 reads CASSEAGQPGMAF. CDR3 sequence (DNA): TGTGCCAGCAGTGAGGCCGGACAGCCTGGGATGGCCTTC.

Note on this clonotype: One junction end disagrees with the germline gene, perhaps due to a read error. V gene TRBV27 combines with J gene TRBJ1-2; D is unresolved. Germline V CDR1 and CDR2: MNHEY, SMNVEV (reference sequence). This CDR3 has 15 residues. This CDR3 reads CASSLLLGARDGYNF. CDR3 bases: TGTGCCAGCAGTTTATTGCTGGGCGCAAGGGATGGCTACAACTTC.

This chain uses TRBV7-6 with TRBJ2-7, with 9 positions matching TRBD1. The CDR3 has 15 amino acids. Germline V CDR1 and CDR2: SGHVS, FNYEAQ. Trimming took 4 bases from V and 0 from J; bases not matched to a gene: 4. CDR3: CASSYRGRSSYEQYF. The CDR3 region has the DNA TGTGCCAGCAGCTACAGGGGGCGAAGCTCCTACGAGCAGTACTTC.

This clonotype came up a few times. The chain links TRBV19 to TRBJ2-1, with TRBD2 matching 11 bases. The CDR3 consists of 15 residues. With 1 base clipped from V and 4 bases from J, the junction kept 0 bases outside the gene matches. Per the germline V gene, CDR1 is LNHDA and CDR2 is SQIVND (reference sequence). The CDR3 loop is CASSIGLAGYNEQFF. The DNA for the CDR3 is TGTGCCAGTAGTATAGGACTAGCGGGGTACAATGAGCAGTTCTTC.